This T cell receptor (beta chain) originates from a study of shared clonotypes between healthy human individuals. This CDR3 is 13 amino acids long. General study findings and limits: Expectations were that clonotype sharing among donors would be affected by sequencing depth. Sorted-subset samples were not fully sequenced, rarefaction indicated.

When replicate PCRs were run on sorted subsets, they used approximately 210 ng DNA, some 30,000 T cell genomes. Generated by immunoSEQ multiplex PCR, the TCRdb table keeps only in-frame clones and is missing some. The table shows some 2,000,000 clones, with 90% to 95% occurring only once. Worth noting for this clone: The antigen is unknown.

Sequenced sample: naive CD4+ T cells sorted from blood. Subset noted: CD45RA+ positively selected. The TCR sequence derives from a man younger than 30 in good health. The genes are TRBV21-1 and TRBJ2-7; the table's TRBD2 call for D was not verified on the DNA. TRBV21-1 is deemed a pseudogene. The CDR3 DNA is TGTGCCAGCAGCCTACTAGCCCCTCGGGAGCAGTACTTC. This translates into CASSLLAPREQYF.